The following is a T cell receptor beta chain sequence with its context. The data belong to a study of blood T cell repertoires in COVID-19. At the level of the study: Some COVID-19 samples were acute and others convalescent; all came from the United States, Italy and Spain. Sample material is recorded as cDNA or gDNA derived from T cells, B-cell-depleted T cells, or PBMCs.

The germline V gene has CDR1 KGHDR and CDR2 SFDVKD. This CDR3 is built from 15 residues. Trimming cost V 5 bases and J 3 bases; bases outside gene matches: 4. As handled by the study authors: How many nucleated cells were present was estimated from reference gene primer amplification. Repertoires were generated with immunoSEQ multiplex PCR, while TCRdb's copy carries only in-frame clones and drops some. That table furnishes V, J and clone size, whereas the DNA furnished D and trimming. In the table there are tens of thousands of clones, approximately 88% of which are singletons. Sequencing input: peripheral blood. The sequence came from a man aged 45 to 65 with active COVID-19. This rearrangement joins TRBV24-1 to TRBJ2-1, with TRBD2 identical over 9 bases. Here the CDR3 reads CATSVSGSGYNEQFF. CDR3 DNA sequence: TGTGCCACCAGTGTTAGCGGGAGTGGCTACAATGAGCAGTTCTTC.